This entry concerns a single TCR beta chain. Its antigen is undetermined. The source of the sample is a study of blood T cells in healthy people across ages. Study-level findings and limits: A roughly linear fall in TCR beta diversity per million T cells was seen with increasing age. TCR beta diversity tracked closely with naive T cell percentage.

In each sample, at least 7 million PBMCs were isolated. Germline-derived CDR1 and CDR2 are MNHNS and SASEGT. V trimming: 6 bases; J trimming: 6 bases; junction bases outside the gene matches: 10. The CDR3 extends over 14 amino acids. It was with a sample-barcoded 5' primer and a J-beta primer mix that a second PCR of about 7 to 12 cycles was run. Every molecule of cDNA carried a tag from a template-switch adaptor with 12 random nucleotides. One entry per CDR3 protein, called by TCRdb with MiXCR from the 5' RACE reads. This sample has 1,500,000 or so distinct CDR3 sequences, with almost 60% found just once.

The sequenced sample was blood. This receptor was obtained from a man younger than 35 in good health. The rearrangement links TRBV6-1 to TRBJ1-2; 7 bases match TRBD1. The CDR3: CASSVRQGKNGYTF. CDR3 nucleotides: TGTGCCAGCAGCGTCCGACAGGGTAAAAATGGCTACACCTTC.